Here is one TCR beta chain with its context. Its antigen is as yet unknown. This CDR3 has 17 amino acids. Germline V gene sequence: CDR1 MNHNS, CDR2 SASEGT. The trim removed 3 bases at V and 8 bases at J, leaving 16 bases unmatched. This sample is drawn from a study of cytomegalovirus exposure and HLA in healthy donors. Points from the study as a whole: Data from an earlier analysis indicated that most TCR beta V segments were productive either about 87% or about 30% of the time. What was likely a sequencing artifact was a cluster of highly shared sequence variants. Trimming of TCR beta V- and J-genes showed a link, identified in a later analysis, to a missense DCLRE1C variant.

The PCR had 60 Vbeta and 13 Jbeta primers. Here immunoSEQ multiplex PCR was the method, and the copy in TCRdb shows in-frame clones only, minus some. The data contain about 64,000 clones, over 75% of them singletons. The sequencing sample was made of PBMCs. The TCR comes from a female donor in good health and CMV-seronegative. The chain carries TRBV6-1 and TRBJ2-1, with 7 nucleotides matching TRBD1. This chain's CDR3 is CASSDGQVFISSDEQFF. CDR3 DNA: TGTGCCAGCAGTGACGGACAGGTTTTTATATCCTCCGATGAGCAGTTCTTC.